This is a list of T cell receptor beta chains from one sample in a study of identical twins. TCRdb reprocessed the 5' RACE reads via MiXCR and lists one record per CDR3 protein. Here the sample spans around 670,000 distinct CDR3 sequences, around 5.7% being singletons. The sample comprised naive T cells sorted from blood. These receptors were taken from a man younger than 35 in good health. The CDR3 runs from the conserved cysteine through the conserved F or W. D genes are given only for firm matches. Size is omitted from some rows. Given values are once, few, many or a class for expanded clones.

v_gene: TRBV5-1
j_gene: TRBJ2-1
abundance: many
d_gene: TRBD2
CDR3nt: TGCGCCAGCAGCGGAGCCGGGACTAGCCTCTACAATGAGCAGTTCTTC
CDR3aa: CASSGAGTSLYNEQFF

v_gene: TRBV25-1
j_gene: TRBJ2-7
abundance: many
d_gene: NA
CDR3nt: TGTGCCAGCAGCTCGGACTGGGGAGGCTACGAGCAGTACTTC
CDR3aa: CASSSDWGGYEQYF

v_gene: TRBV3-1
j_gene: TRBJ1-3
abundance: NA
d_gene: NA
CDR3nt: TGTGCCAGCAGCCAACCACACATCCCGGGCCTAATATATTTT
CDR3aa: CASSQPHIPGLIYF

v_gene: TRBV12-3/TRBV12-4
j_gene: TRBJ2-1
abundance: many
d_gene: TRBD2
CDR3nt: TGTGCCAGCAGCGCGGGAGGGTCTAATCAAGAGTTCTTC
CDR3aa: CASSAGGSNQEFF

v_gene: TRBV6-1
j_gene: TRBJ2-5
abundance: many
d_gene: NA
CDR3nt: TGTGCCAGCAGTGAACCCCCCGGGGCCAAAGAGACCCAGTACTTC
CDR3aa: CASSEPPGAKETQYF

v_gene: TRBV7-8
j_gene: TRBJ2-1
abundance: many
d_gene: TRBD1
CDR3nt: TGTGCCAGCAGCTTAACAGGGGGCGTAAGGAGCAATGAGCAGTTCTTC
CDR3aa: CASSLTGGVRSNEQFF

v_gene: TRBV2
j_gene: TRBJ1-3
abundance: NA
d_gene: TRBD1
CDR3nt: TGTGCCAGCAGTGAGGGGGGACAGGGAGTATTCTCTGGAAACACCATATATTTT
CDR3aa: CASSEGGQGVFSGNTIYF

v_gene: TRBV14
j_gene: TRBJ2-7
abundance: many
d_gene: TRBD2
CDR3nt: TGTGCCAGCAGCCAAGATTCGGGACTAGCTGTGCAGTACTTC
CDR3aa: CASSQDSGLAVQYF

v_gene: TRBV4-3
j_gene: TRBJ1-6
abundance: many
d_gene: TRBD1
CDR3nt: TGCGCCAGCAGCCAGAGGGACAGGGATAATTCACCCCTCCACTTT
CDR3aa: CASSQRDRDNSPLHF

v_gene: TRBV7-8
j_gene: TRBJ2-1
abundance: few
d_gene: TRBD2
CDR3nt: TGTGCCAGCAGCATCCGGGGGGATGAGCAGTTCTTC
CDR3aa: CASSIRGDEQFF

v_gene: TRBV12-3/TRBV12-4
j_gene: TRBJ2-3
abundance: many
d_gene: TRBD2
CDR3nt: TGTGCCAGCAGTGTAGTAGCGGGAGTGGTAGATACGCAGTATTTT
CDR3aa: CASSVVAGVVDTQYF

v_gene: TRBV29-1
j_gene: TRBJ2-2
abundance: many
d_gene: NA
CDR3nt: TGCAGCGTTGACCCCCAAAGGGCCGGGGAGCTGTTTTTT
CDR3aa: CSVDPQRAGELFF

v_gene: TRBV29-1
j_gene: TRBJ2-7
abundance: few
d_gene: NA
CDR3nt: TGCAGCGCTGTTGGGATCTCCTCCTACGAGCAGTACTTC
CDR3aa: CSAVGISSYEQYF

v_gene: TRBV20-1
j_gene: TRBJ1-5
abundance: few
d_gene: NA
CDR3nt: TGCAGTGTCGCGCGGGGGGGGCTGCAGCCCCAGCATTTT
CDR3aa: CSVARGGLQPQHF

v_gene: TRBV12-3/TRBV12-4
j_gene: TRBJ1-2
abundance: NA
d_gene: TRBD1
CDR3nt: TGTGCCAGCAGTTGGGGGACAGGCAGGGGCTACACCTTC
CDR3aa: CASSWGTGRGYTF

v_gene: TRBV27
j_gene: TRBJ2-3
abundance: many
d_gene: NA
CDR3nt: TGTGCCAGCAGTTTTTTGACCTTCGCTAGCACAGATACGCAGTATTTT
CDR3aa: CASSFLTFASTDTQYF

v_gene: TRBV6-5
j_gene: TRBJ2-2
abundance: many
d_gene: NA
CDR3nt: TGTGCCAGCAGTTACTCGAGGCGGGCCGGGGAGCTGTTTTTT
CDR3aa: CASSYSRRAGELFF

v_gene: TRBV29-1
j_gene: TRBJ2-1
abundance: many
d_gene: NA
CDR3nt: TGCAGCGTTTGTGGCAGACTTACAATTGAGCAGTTCTTC
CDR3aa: CSVCGRLTIEQFF

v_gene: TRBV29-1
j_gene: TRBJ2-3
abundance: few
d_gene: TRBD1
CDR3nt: TGCAGCGTTGATCAGGGGGCAACAGATACGCAGTATTTT
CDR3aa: CSVDQGATDTQYF

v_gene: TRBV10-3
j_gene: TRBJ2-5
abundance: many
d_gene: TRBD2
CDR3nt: TGTGCCATCAGTGAATTAGCGGGAGGAGAGACCCAGTACTTC
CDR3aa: CAISELAGGETQYF

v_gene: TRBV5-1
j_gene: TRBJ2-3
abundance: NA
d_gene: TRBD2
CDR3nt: TGCGCCAGCAGCTTGGGGCTAGCGGTTGCTAGCACAGATACGCAGTATTTT
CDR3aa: CASSLGLAVASTDTQYF

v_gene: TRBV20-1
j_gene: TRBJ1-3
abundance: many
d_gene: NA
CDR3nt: TGCAGTGCTAGAGATCAGAAGGGGAGCTCTGGAAACACCATATATTTT
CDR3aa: CSARDQKGSSGNTIYF

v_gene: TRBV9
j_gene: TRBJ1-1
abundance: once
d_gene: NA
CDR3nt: TGTGCCAGCAGCGTAGTTGGAGGAGAAGCTTTCTTT
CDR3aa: CASSVVGGEAFF

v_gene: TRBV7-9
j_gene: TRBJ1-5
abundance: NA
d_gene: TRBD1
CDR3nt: TGTGCCAGCAGCTTCGGACAGGGGGCGGGTCAGCCCCAGCATTTT
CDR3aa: CASSFGQGAGQPQHF

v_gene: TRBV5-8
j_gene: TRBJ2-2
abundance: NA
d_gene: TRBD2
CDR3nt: TGTGCCAGCGGCGGGAGAAGGACCAACACCGGGGAGCTGTTTTTT
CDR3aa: CASGGRRTNTGELFF

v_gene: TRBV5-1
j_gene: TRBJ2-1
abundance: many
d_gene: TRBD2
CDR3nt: TGCGCCAGCAGCCAGGGACTAGGAGACACGTTCTTC
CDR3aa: CASSQGLGDTFF

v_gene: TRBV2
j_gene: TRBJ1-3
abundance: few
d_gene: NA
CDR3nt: TGTGCCAGCAGTGCGGGACTGATTTCTGGAAACACCATATATTTT
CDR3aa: CASSAGLISGNTIYF

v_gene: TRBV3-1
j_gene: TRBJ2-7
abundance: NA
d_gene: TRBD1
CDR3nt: TGTGCCAGCAGCCCGACAGGGCCGAAGGGGGAGCAGTACTTC
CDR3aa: CASSPTGPKGEQYF

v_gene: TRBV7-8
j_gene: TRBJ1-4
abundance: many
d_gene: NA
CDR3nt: TGTGCCAGCAACGGGGGGCGTTATGAAAAACTGTTTTTT
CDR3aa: CASNGGRYEKLFF

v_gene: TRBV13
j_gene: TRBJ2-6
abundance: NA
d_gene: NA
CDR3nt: TGTGCCAGCAGCACACTAGGGCGGAGTGGGGCCAACGTCCTGACTTTC
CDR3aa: CASSTLGRSGANVLTF

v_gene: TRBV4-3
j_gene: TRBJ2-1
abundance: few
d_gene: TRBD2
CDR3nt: TGCGCCAGCAGCCAAGAACCCACTAGCGGATACAATGAGCAGTTCTTC
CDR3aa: CASSQEPTSGYNEQFF

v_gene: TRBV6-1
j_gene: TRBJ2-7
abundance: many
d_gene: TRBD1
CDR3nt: TGTGCCAGCAGTCGGACAGGGGGGTTCAACGAGCAGTACTTC
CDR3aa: CASSRTGGFNEQYF

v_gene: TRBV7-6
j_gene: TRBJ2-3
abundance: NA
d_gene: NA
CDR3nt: TGTGCCAGCAGCCGTGGGACATCTAGCACAGATACGCAGTATTTT
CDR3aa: CASSRGTSSTDTQYF

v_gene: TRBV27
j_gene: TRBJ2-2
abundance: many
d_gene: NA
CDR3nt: TGTGCCAGCAGTTTGCAGGGGGGATGGGGCGGGGAGCTGTTTTTT
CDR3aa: CASSLQGGWGGELFF

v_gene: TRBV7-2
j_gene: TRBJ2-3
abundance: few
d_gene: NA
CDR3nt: TGTGCCAGCAGCACCCCGGGCGGAGTCCCGACAGATACGCAGTATTTT
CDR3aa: CASSTPGGVPTDTQYF

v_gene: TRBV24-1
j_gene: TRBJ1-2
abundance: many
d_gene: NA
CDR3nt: TGTGCCACCAGTGACGACTCATGGCATGGCTACACCTTC
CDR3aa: CATSDDSWHGYTF

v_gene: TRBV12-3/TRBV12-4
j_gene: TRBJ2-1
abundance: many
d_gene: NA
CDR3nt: TGTGCCAGCAGGGACAGTAGACCCGAGCAGTTCTTC
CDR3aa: CASRDSRPEQFF

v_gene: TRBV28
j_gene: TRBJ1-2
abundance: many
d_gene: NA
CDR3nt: TGTGCCAGCAGCTCTCCGGGATACTATGGCTACACCTTC
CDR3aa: CASSSPGYYGYTF

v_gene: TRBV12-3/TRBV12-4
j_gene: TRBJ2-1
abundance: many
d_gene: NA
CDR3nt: TGTGCCAGCAGTTCAGTCGAGCAGTTCTTC
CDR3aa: CASSSVEQFF

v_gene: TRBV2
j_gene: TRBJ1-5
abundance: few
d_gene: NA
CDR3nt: TGTGCCAGCAGAGGCCTGGGGGCCGATCAGCCCCAGCATTTT
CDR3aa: CASRGLGADQPQHF

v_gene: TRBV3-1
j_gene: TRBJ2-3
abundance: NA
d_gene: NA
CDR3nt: TGTGCCAGCAGACCTGCCAGAGCCTCCGTCGATACGCAGTATTTT
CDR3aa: CASRPARASVDTQYF

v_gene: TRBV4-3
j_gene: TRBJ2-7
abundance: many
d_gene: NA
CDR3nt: TGCGCCAGCAGCCAAGAATCGGTTACGGGCGAGCAGTACTTC
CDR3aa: CASSQESVTGEQYF

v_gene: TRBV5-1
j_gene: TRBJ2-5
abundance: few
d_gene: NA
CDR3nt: TGCGCCAGCAGCTTGAGTCCCCTAGCAAACCTCCAAGAGACCCAGTACTTC
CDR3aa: CASSLSPLANLQETQYF

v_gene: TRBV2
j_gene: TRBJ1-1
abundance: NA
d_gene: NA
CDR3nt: TGTGCCACCCAACAGGCATGGGGCACTGAAGCTTTCTTT
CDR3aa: CATQQAWGTEAFF

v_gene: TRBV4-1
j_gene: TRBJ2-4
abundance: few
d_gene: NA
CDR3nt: TGCGCCAGCAGCGACGGCGGCGGACAAAACATTCAGTACTTC
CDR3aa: CASSDGGGQNIQYF

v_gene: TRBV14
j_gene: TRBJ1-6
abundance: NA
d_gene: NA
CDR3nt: TGTGCCAGCAGCCAAAGGCTGGCAGGGCGGAGATATAATTCACCCCTCCACTTT
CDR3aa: CASSQRLAGRRYNSPLHF

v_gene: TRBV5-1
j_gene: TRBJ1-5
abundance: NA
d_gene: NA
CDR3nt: TGCGCCAGCAGCTTTAGGGGACAAGATGCGGAGCCCCAGCATTTT
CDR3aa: CASSFRGQDAEPQHF

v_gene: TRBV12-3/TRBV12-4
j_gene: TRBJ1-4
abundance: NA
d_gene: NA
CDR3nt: TGTGCCAGCAGTTTTTCCGGGACGACGGGAAAACTGTTTTTT
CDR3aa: CASSFSGTTGKLFF

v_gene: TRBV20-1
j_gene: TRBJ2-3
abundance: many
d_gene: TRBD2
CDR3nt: TGCAGTACCTTAGCGGGAGTGAGAGATACGCAGTATTTT
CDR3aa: CSTLAGVRDTQYF

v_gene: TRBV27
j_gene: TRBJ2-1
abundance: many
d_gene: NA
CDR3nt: TGTGCCAGCAGTTTAGCGGAAAACAATGAGCAGTTCTTC
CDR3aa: CASSLAENNEQFF

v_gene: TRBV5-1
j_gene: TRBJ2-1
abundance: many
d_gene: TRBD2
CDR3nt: TGCGCCAGCAGCTTGGGGAGCGGGAGCTCCTACAATGAGCAGTTCTTC
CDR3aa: CASSLGSGSSYNEQFF

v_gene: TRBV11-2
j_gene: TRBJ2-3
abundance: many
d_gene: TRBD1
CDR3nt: TGTGCCAGCAGCCCGGGGCACGGGACAGGGACGATTAGAACAGATACGCAGTATTTT
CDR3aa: CASSPGHGTGTIRTDTQYF

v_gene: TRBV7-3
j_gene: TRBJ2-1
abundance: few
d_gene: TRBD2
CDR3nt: TGTGCCAGCAGCCAGAGGGGCGGGAGGTTCGCTGAGCAGTTCTTC
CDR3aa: CASSQRGGRFAEQFF

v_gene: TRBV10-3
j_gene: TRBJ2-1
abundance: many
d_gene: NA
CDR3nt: TGTGCCATCGGGATTGACGGCAATGAGCAGTTCTTC
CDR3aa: CAIGIDGNEQFF

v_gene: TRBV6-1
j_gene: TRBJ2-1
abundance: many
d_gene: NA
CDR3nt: TGTGCCGCCATGGGAAAAGCCTACAATGAGCAGTTCTTC
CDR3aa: CAAMGKAYNEQFF

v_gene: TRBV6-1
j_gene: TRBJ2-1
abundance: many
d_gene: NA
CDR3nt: TGTGCCAGCCGGGACCGGAGCTCCTACAATGAGCAGTTCTTC
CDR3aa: CASRDRSSYNEQFF

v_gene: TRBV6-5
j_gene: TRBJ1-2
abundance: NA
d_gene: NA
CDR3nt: TGTGCCAGCAGTTACGAATCTGGCGCAGAGGGCTACACCTTC
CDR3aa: CASSYESGAEGYTF